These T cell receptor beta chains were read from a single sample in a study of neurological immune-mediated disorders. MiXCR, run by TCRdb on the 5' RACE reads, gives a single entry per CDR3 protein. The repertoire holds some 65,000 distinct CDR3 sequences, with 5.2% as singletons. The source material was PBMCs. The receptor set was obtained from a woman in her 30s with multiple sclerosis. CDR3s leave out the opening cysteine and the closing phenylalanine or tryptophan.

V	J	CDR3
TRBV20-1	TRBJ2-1	SARGLAGDYNEQF
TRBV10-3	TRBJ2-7	AISRDRDREQY
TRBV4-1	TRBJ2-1	ASSQDGLAGSSYNEQF
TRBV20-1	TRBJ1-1	SADPPGGNTEAF
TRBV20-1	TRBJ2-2	SAQGTDNTGELF
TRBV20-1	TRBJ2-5	SARGTSGVETQY
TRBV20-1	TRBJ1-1	RGQGYPEAF
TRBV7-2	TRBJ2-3	ASSFERDTDTQY
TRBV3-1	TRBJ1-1	ASSQNTGRTEAF
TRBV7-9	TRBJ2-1	ASRGAGTYNEQF
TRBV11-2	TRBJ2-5	ASSLDRGSGTSETQY
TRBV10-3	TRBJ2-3	AISERSSPDTQY
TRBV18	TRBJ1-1	ASSRRSDTEAF
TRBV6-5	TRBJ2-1	ASSQTGYNEQF
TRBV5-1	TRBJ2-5	ASSPDAGQETQY
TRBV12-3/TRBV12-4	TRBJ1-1	ASSSGGKGADEAF
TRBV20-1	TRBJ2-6	SARSVGWGDSGANVLT
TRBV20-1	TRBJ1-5	SAVGGGDQPQH
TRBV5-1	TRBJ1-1	ASSLEGPYTEAF
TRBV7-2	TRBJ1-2	ASSYSRVNYGYT
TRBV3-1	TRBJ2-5	ASSQDLRLQETQY
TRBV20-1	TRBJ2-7	SARGLTSGGYEQY
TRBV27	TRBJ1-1	ASSLGAGVNTEAF
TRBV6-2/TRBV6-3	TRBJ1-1	ASSYSWRKNTEAF
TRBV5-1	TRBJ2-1	ASSDRNDAYNEQF
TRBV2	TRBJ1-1	AIPAGLNTEAF
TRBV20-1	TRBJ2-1	SARRTSGGWSSYNEQF
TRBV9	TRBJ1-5	ASSLEGARGQPQN
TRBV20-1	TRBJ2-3	SARDLSTQY
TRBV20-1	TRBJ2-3	SAKTGTTSTDTQY
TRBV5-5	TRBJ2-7	ASSWTSGSYEQY
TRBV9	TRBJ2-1	ASSDSGGAGSYNEQF
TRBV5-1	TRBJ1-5	ASSEQGASNQPQN
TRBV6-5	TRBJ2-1	ASSYVLVGEQF